Below, 11 T cell receptor beta chains from the same sample are listed, as sequenced in a study of blood T cell repertoires in COVID-19. TCRdb's copy holds only in-frame clones and misses some; the assay was immunoSEQ multiplex PCR. The sample contains around 60,000 clones, around 80% of which appear only once. The sample consisted of peripheral blood. All receptors come from a man between 25 and 39 years old with COVID-19, enrolled during active disease.

V usage is TRBV4-1 and J usage is TRBJ1-1, with unresolved D. The V and J ends lost 1 base and 11 bases respectively, with 8 bases between them. The CDR3 covers 11 residues. Germline CDR1 is MGHRA and CDR2 is YSYEKL. The CDR3 DNA is TGCGCCAGCAGCCAAGGAGGGAGTGCTTTCTTT. Its protein product is CASSQGGSAFF.

The CDR3 DNA follows: TGTGCCATCAGTGAGGGGGACACGGCGAGTCAGCCCCAGCATTTT. Residues: CAISEGDTASQPQHF. The chain employs TRBV10-3 and TRBJ1-5; D is perhaps TRBD1 (6 bases). V was cut by 2 bases and J by 6 bases, with 14 bases left in between. This CDR3 is built from 15 residues. CDR1 is ENHRY, CDR2 SYGVKD, per germline.

This chain joins TRBV5-1 and TRBJ2-7; perhaps TRBD2 as D (6 bases). Germline CDR1 reads SGHRS; CDR2 reads YFSETQ. V gave up 6 bases and J gave up 3 bases, with 22 bases separating them. This CDR3 contains 16 residues. This CDR3 is CASTLGEARTSYEQYF. The DNA of the CDR3 is TGCGCCAGCACCCTTGGGGAGGCGCGGACAAGCTACGAGCAGTACTTC.

This sequence joins TRBV15 and TRBJ2-7; 8 bases match TRBD2. In germline, CDR1 is LNHNV, CDR2 YYDKDF (reference sequence). The ends lost 3 bases at V and 2 bases at J; junction bases unmatched: 6. The CDR3 loop spans 15 amino acids. This CDR3 is CATSSRTSPAYEQYF. CDR3 bases: TGTGCCACCAGCAGCAGGACTAGCCCAGCCTACGAGCAGTACTTC.

Sample share makes this clone medium-sized. The chain uses TRBV5-1 and TRBJ2-7; 8 nucleotides match TRBD1. There are 14 residues in the CDR3. CDR1 is SGHRS and CDR2 is YFSETQ in the germline V gene. Unmatched junction bases numbered 5, after V lost 3 bases and J lost 3 bases. Here the CDR3 reads CASSSGQGGYEQYF. The CDR3 DNA reads TGCGCCAGCAGCTCAGGACAGGGCGGCTACGAGCAGTACTTC.

The CDR3 sequence is CASSTTPQGEKLFF. In nucleotides, the CDR3 is TGTGCCAGCAGTACTACCCCCCAGGGTGAAAAACTGTTTTTT. The rearrangement uses TRBV6-6 and TRBJ1-4; D perhaps matches TRBD1 (5 bases). The V gene lost 5 bases and the J gene lost 7 bases, with 14 bases spanning the gap. The CDR3 extends over 14 amino acids. Germline assignment: CDR1 MNHNY and CDR2 SVGAGI (reference sequence).

The V gene is TRBV29-1, the J gene TRBJ1-1, with D possibly being TRBD1 (6 bases). CDR3 length: 12 residues. V lost 4 bases and J 1 base, leaving 7 bases between the germline ends. Looked up from germline, CDR1 is SQVTM and CDR2 is ANQGSEA. The CDR3 DNA is TGCAGCGTTGGAGGGGGGAACACTGAAGCTTTCTTT. This codes for CSVGGGNTEAFF.

The chain has TRBV28 and TRBJ1-2; TRBD1 matches 9 bases. This CDR3 region has 14 residues. V gave up 6 bases and J gave up 8 bases; unmatched junction bases: 10. Germline-derived CDR1 and CDR2 are MDHEN and SYDVKM. The CDR3 is CASSHRDRAAGYTF. CDR3 coding DNA: TGTGCCAGCAGCCACCGGGACAGGGCGGCCGGCTACACCTTC.

CDR3 amino acids: CASSYTPGLSSNQPQHF. The CDR3 DNA follows: TGTGCCAGCAGTTATACCCCGGGACTATCGAGCAATCAGCCCCAGCATTTT. V and J are TRBV2 and TRBJ1-5; TRBD1 might be the D (5 bases). Trimming stripped 5 bases from V and 1 base from J, with 18 bases between. The germline gives CDR1 SNHLY, CDR2 FYNNEI. The CDR3 runs 17 residues.

This clone was seen once. The chain has TRBV6-5 and TRBJ2-5, with 11 bases matching TRBD1. Germline-derived CDR1 and CDR2 are MNHEY and SVGAGI. The CDR3 extends over 15 amino acids. J gave up 4 bases and V 6 bases, and 7 bases lay outside the gene matches. Here the CDR3 DNA reads TGTGCCAGCAGGTCCGGGACAGGGGGTTCAGAGACCCAGTACTTC. As protein: CASRSGTGGSETQYF.

The rearrangement uses TRBV27 and TRBJ1-6; 10 bases agree with TRBD1. V lost 4 bases, J lost 9 bases, and 6 bases stayed unmatched. The germline V gene encodes CDR1 MNHEY and CDR2 SMNVEV (reference sequence). The CDR3 consists of 15 residues. This CDR3 is CASSSRTGGSSPLHF. DNA of the CDR3: TGTGCCAGCAGTTCCCGGACAGGGGGGAGTTCACCCCTCCACTTT.